This TCR beta chain was recorded in a study of T cell responses to AZD1222 COVID-19 vaccine. Study-level points and caveats: Elevations in Spike-specific TCR breadth and depth followed administration of two AZD1222 doses. Of the AZD1222 recipients, only 5 or 6 were seropositive at baseline.

Measured with immunoSEQ multiplex PCR; TCRdb has only the in-frame clones, and not every one. The sample yields about 140,000 clones, roughly 91% seen once. Losses at the gene ends were 8 bases for V and 4 bases for J; bases not matched to a gene: 7. The V gene's germline CDR1 is KGHSH and CDR2 LQKENI. This CDR3 spans 13 amino acids. Investigators merged groups given second doses at roughly 4 or roughly 12 weeks. Remarks on this clone: Its antigen is unknown.

The clonotype originates from an adult who received the AZD1222 COVID-19 vaccine. The chain carries TRBV18 and TRBJ2-7; TRBD1 agrees at 8 bases. Specimen: peripheral blood, collected 28 days after the second AZD1222 dose. The DNA of the CDR3 is TGTGCCAGCCAAGAGGACAGGGATTACGAGCAGTACTTC. Its protein product is CASQEDRDYEQYF.